The entry below describes one TCR beta chain. Germline V gene data show CDR1 as SEHNR and CDR2 as FQNEAQ (reference sequence). The V segment lost 5 bases and the J segment 7 bases; nucleotides outside the gene matches: 13. The CDR3 has 18 residues. These data are taken from a study of cytomegalovirus exposure and HLA in healthy donors. Only in-frame clones appear in the TCRdb table, and some are missing; sequencing was by immunoSEQ multiplex PCR. This table has some 200,000 clones, 80% to 95% appearing once. The chain carries TRBV7-9 and TRBJ2-1; 14 nucleotides agree with TRBD2. This receptor was identified in a woman under 30 in good health and CMV-seronegative. The sample taken for sequencing was PBMCs. CDR3 amino acids: CASSLIRLAGGAGNEQFF. In DNA, the CDR3 is TGTGCCAGCAGCCTAATCCGACTAGCGGGAGGGGCGGGGAATGAGCAGTTCTTC. Full variable domain (missing parts from reference TRBV7-9 and TRBJ2-1): DTGVSQNPRHKITKRGQNVTFRCDPISEHNRLYWYRQTLGQGPEFLTYFQNEAQLEKSRLLSDRFSAERPKGSFSTLEIQRTEQGDSAMYLCASSLIRLAGGAGNEQFFGPGTRLTVL.